These 24 T cell receptor beta chains share one sample of origin, sequenced in a study of T-cell reconstitution after alpha-beta-depleted transplantation in children. A library of TCRbeta sequences, prepared with unique molecular identifiers, was generated. A single record per CDR3 protein comes from TCRdb applying MiXCR to the PCR reads. The table records hundreds of thousands of distinct CDR3 sequences, about 11% of them present only once. Specimen: PBMCs from the stem cell graft donor, collected from the stem cell graft. All receptors derive from a human donor who donated a stem cell graft to a child with acute lymphoblastic leukemia.

Ten or more counts support this clonotype. This chain links TRBV6-1 with TRBJ2-3; TRBD2 matches at 10 bases. CDR1 MNHNS and CDR2 SASEGT come from the germline V gene. V was pared by 6 bases and J by 5 bases, with 5 bases of the junction left unmatched. The CDR3 has 14 residues. The chain's CDR3 is CASSVSGGLDTQYF. The CDR3 DNA follows: TGTGCCAGCAGCGTTAGCGGGGGGCTAGATACGCAGTATTTT.

Concerning this clonotype itself: This may arise from a read error, as a much more abundant clone is one base away. J is TRBJ2-6 and V is TRBV7-2, with D possibly being TRBD1 (6 bases). The CDR3 loop spans 15 amino acids. From germline, CDR1 is SGHTA and CDR2 FQGNSA. The CDR3 DNA follows: TGTGCCAGCAGCCCGAGGACAGCTGGGGCCAACGGCCTGACTTTC. This gives the protein CASSPRTAGANGLTF. Together with reference TRBV7-2 and TRBJ2-6, the CDR3 gives the full variable domain: GAGVSQSPSNKVTEKGKDVELRCDPISGHTALYWYRQSLGQGLEFLIYFQGNSAPDKSGLPSDRFSAERTGGSVSTLTIQRTQQEDSAVYLCASSPRTAGANGLTFGAGSRLTVL.

The gene calls are TRBV5-1 and TRBJ2-2; the D is unclear. Trimming shortened V by 5 bases and J by 3 bases, and 8 bases separated the two germline ends. The CDR3 sequence is 13 residues long. From germline, CDR1 is SGHRS and CDR2 YFSETQ. The chain's CDR3 is CASSETYTGELFF. The DNA of the CDR3 is TGCGCCAGCAGTGAGACATACACCGGGGAGCTGTTTTTT.

A few counts support this clonotype. V gene TRBV7-2 combines with J gene TRBJ2-7, with D unresolved. Germline-derived CDR1 and CDR2 are SGHTA and FQGNSA. This CDR3 region has 12 residues. The V gene lost 5 bases and the J gene lost 2 bases, with 7 bases spanning the gap. The CDR3 region has the DNA TGTGCCAGCAGCCGTATCCCCTACGAGCAGTACTTC. Translated: CASSRIPYEQYF.

This clonotype has a count of ten or more. The V and J genes are TRBV28 and TRBJ2-2; D remains ambiguous. The CDR3 is made up of 13 amino acids. Germline CDR1 reads MDHEN; CDR2 reads SYDVKM. V was clipped by 4 bases and J by 0 bases, with 3 bases between them. The CDR3 coding sequence is TGTGCCAGCAGTTATCCGAACACCGGGGAGCTGTTTTTT. It is translated as CASSYPNTGELFF.

This clonotype was observed at least ten times. The chain has TRBV7-9 and TRBJ2-7; D not resolved. Germline V gives CDR1 SEHNR, CDR2 FQNEAQ (reference sequence). The CDR3 is 13 residues long. Trimming removed 5 bases from V and 3 bases from J, with 11 bases in between. CDR3 in DNA: TGTGCCAGCAGCCCCCTAAGGGACTACGAGCAGTACTTC. Amino acid sequence: CASSPLRDYEQYF.

This clonotype was picked up many times. The chain is built from TRBV12-3 or TRBV12-4 and TRBJ2-1; no firm D call. The length of the CDR3 is 15 residues. Trimming removed 8 bases from V and 0 bases from J, with 14 bases in between. The CDR3, as DNA: TGTGCCAGCGGAAAAGGAGCAGGCTCCTACAATGAGCAGTTCTTC. Its translation: CASGKGAGSYNEQFF.

The V gene is TRBV13, the J gene TRBJ1-2, with D hard to call. CDR1 PRHDT and CDR2 FYEKMQ come from the germline V gene (reference sequence). Trimming cost V 3 bases and J 6 bases, with 11 bases left between them. The CDR3 sequence is 13 residues long. Written as DNA, the CDR3 is TGTGCCAGCAGCTTGTACAAGAACCATGGCTACACCTTC. The encoded protein is CASSLYKNHGYTF.

This clonotype was observed at least ten times. The CDR3 coding sequence is TGTGCCAGCAGTTTCGGGACTAGCGGGATTAATGAGCAGTTCTTC. Encoded protein: CASSFGTSGINEQFF. J is TRBJ2-1 and V is TRBV12-3 or TRBV12-4, with 13 bases lining up with TRBD2. This CDR3 has 15 amino acids. V shed 3 bases, J shed 7 bases, and the junction held 3 bases outside the gene matches.

The chain employs TRBV7-2 and TRBJ1-1; D is unresolved. Germline CDR1 SGHTA, CDR2 FQGNSA. Trimming stripped 0 bases from V and 5 bases from J, with 7 bases between. There are 13 residues in the CDR3. The CDR3 sequence: CASSLAYGTEAFF. CDR3 sequence (DNA): TGTGCCAGCAGCTTAGCTTACGGGACTGAAGCTTTCTTT.

Ten or more counts support this clonotype. This chain connects TRBV5-5 to TRBJ1-1; D is possibly TRBD1 (5 bases). Germline CDR1 and CDR2: SGHKS and YYEKEE (reference sequence). The CDR3 totals 18 residues. V lost 6 bases and J lost 5, with 29 bases in between. CDR3 loop: CASILLPGVGGRGTEAFF. For the CDR3, the DNA is TGTGCCAGCATATTATTACCGGGAGTTGGGGGACGAGGAACTGAAGCTTTCTTT.

This clonotype was picked up many times. CDR3 residues: CAISEYLERAGANVLTF. The CDR3 DNA sequence: TGTGCCATCAGTGAGTACTTAGAGAGGGCTGGGGCCAACGTCCTGACTTTC. The rearrangement uses TRBV10-3 and TRBJ2-6; possible D gene TRBD2, 5 bases. Germline values: CDR1 ENHRY, CDR2 SYGVKD. V lost 1 base and J 2 bases, leaving 12 bases between the germline ends. This CDR3 is built from 17 residues.

This clonotype came up many times. The chain carries TRBV6-2 or TRBV6-3 and TRBJ2-5; a possible D gene is TRBD2 (6 bases). The CDR3 sequence is 14 residues long. From germline, CDR1 is MNHEY and CDR2 SVGEGT. V lost 2 bases, J lost 5 bases, and 12 bases lay in between. CDR3 sequence: CASSYHGGTETQYF. CDR3 coding DNA: TGTGCCAGCAGTTACCATGGAGGGACGGAGACCCAGTACTTC.

This clonotype has at least ten counts. V and J are TRBV18 and TRBJ2-1; D remains ambiguous. There are 12 residues in the CDR3. V dropped 3 bases and J dropped 10 bases, with 10 bases sitting between them. Per the germline V gene, CDR1 is KGHSH and CDR2 is LQKENI. The CDR3 loop reads CASSPSVGEQFF. The CDR3 bases are TGTGCCAGCTCACCGAGCGTTGGCGAGCAGTTCTTC.

This clonotype was seen repeatedly, ten times or more. The gene calls are TRBV28 and TRBJ2-1; D perhaps matches TRBD1 (6 bases). Germline V gives CDR1 MDHEN, CDR2 SYDVKM. V dropped 8 bases and J dropped 9 bases, with 17 bases sitting between them. The length of the CDR3 is 13 residues. CDR3 nucleotide sequence: TGTGCCAGCGGGGTGACCGTGGGGGCTGAGCAGTTCTTC. Its protein product is CASGVTVGAEQFF. The complete variable domain, with remaining parts taken from reference TRBV28 and TRBJ2-1, reads DVKVTQSSRYLVKRTGEKVFLECVQDMDHENMFWYRQDPGLGLRLIYFSYDVKMKEKGDIPEGYSVSREKKERFSLILESASTNQTSMYLCASGVTVGAEQFFGPGTRLTVL.

This clonotype has ten or more counts. The junction differs from germline at one of its ends, possibly a read error. CDR3 protein: CASSLDPVSLF. The CDR3 DNA is TGTGCCAGCAGCTTAGACCCCGTATCCTTGTTC. The rearrangement links TRBV7-9 to TRBJ2-7; D is ambiguous. The CDR3 spans 11 residues. Germline CDR1 SEHNR, CDR2 FQNEAQ (reference sequence).

The chain employs TRBV6-5 and TRBJ2-5, with D uncertain. This CDR3 region has 14 residues. Germline CDR1 MNHEY, CDR2 SVGAGI. Trimming removed 0 bases at V and 2 bases at J, with 7 bases between. The CDR3 bases are TGTGCCAGCAGTTACTCTTGGAATCAAGAGACCCAGTACTTC. Translating it yields CASSYSWNQETQYF.

This clonotype was counted many times. V gene TRBV3-1 combines with J gene TRBJ2-7; D perhaps matches TRBD2 (5 bases). The CDR3 runs to 13 residues. Germline-derived CDR1 and CDR2 are LGHDT and YNNKEL (reference sequence). V gave up 2 bases and J gave up 6 bases, with 11 bases separating them. The CDR3 DNA reads TGTGCCAGCAGCCAACGGACTTCTGGCGAGCAGTACTTC. This gives the protein CASSQRTSGEQYF.

This clonotype has at least ten counts. The chain combines TRBV9 with TRBJ2-7; the match to TRBD2 covers 7 bases. With 0 bases clipped from V and 2 bases from J, the junction kept 5 bases outside the gene matches. The germline V gene encodes CDR1 SGDLS and CDR2 YYNGEE. The CDR3 consists of 15 residues. CDR3 coding DNA: TGTGCCAGCAGCGTAGAGCCCAGCGGGACCTACGAGCAGTACTTC. This sequence encodes CASSVEPSGTYEQYF.

This clonotype has ten or more counts. In nucleotides, the CDR3 is TGTGCCATCGGCAAACAGGGGGACAATTCACCCCTCCACTTT. This gives the protein CAIGKQGDNSPLHF. The J gene is TRBJ1-6, the V gene TRBV10-3, with 8 nucleotides matching TRBD1. The CDR3 length is 14 residues. Trimming cost V 8 bases and J 7 bases; bases outside gene matches: 7. Germline assignment: CDR1 ENHRY and CDR2 SYGVKD.

This clonotype was seen at least ten times. This chain links TRBV20-1 with TRBJ2-2, with 7 bases fitting TRBD2. The J segment lost 4 bases and the V segment lost 6 bases, leaving 11 bases of the junction unmatched. CDR3 length: 15 amino acids. The germline gives CDR1 DFQATT, CDR2 SNEGSKA (reference sequence). DNA for the CDR3: TGCAGTGCCCCCGGGGTTGGGGGGGGCACCGGGGAGCTGTTTTTT. Its translation is CSAPGVGGGTGELFF.

For this clonotype: One junction end does not reproduce the germline sequence, and a read error may be involved. The CDR3 coding sequence is TGTGCCATCAGCCTTGCTCCGGGACACCGCTTGGGTAACGAGCAGTACTTC. This encodes CAISLAPGHRLGNEQYF. The chain has TRBV4-2 and TRBJ2-7; D is perhaps TRBD1 (6 bases). CDR1 is LGHNA, CDR2 YNFKEQ, per germline. The CDR3 contains 17 residues.

This clonotype occurred many times. The V call is TRBV7-8, the J call TRBJ2-3, with D uncertain. The CDR3 consists of 16 residues. Germline V gene data show CDR1 as SGHVS and CDR2 as FQNEAQ. V was shortened by 2 bases and J by 0 bases, with 12 bases between the two germline ends. CDR3 sequence reads: CASSLLALRSTDTQYF. The CDR3 nucleotides read TGTGCCAGCAGCTTACTTGCTTTGCGTAGCACAGATACGCAGTATTTT.

The genes are TRBV6-5 and TRBJ2-1; D might be TRBD2 (5 bases). This CDR3 region has 16 residues. The germline V gene has CDR1 MNHEY and CDR2 SVGAGI. V gave up 4 bases and J gave up 0 bases, with 13 bases separating them. The CDR3 here is CASSLTTLSSYNEQFF. Here the CDR3 DNA reads TGTGCCAGCAGTTTGACTACCCTGAGCTCCTACAATGAGCAGTTCTTC.